The 10 T cell receptor beta chains below come from one sample, sequenced in a study of cytomegalovirus exposure and HLA in healthy donors. In the PCR, 60 Vbeta and 13 Jbeta primers were used. The repertoire was sequenced with immunoSEQ multiplex PCR; TCRdb's copy has only in-frame clones and lacks some. The sample has 90,000 to 95,000 clones, roughly four fifths seen once. The sequencing input was PBMCs. These receptors all come from a man younger than 45 in good health and CMV-seronegative.

This clone is a singleton in its sample. The chain employs TRBV14 and TRBJ1-2, with TRBD1 identical over 11 bases. The germline CDR1 and CDR2 sequences are SGHDN and FVKESK. The CDR3 has 19 residues. V lost 1 base, J lost 4 bases, and 14 bases stayed unmatched. The CDR3 region is CASSQGGQGQGGISYGYTF. CDR3 nucleotides: TGTGCCAGCAGCCAAGGTGGACAGGGACAGGGGGGAATCTCCTATGGCTACACCTTC. Looking up the rest from reference TRBV14 and TRBJ1-2 gives the full variable domain: EAGVTQFPSHSVIEKGQTVTLRCDPISGHDNLYWYRRVMGKEIKFLLHFVKESKQDESGMPNNRFLAERTGGTYSTLKVQPAELEDSGVYFCASSQGGQGQGGISYGYTFGSGTRLTVV.

The chain uses TRBV28 and TRBJ1-5; D not resolved. The V gene lost 6 bases and the J gene lost 0 bases, with 9 bases spanning the gap. This CDR3 spans 14 amino acids. Germline V lookup: CDR1 MDHEN, CDR2 SYDVKM. The CDR3 DNA reads TGTGCCAGCAGATCCGGACTTAGCAATCAGCCCCAGCATTTT. Its protein product is CASRSGLSNQPQHF.

This chain joins TRBV7-3 and TRBJ2-6; D is perhaps TRBD2 (5 bases). The V end lost 5 bases, the J end lost 0 bases, and 11 bases lay between the germline ends. CDR1 SGHTA and CDR2 FQGTGA come from the germline V gene. The CDR3 sequence is 16 residues long. CDR3 residues: CASSLGLHSGANVLTF. The CDR3 coding sequence is TGTGCCAGCAGCCTCGGACTGCACTCTGGGGCCAACGTCCTGACTTTC.

In this sample, this clone turned up a few times. V gene TRBV28 combines with J gene TRBJ2-1; D uncertain. The CDR3 has 12 residues. The V and J ends lost 4 bases and 10 bases respectively, with 11 bases between them. Germline V gene sequence: CDR1 MDHEN, CDR2 SYDVKM. CDR3 sequence: CASSSYTWEQFF. The CDR3 nucleotides read TGTGCCAGCAGTTCTTATACTTGGGAGCAGTTCTTC.

The chain employs TRBV19 and TRBJ2-5; 8 positions agree with TRBD1. The V gene's germline CDR1 is LNHDA and CDR2 SQIVND (reference sequence). Unmatched junction bases numbered 5, after V lost 6 bases and J lost 5 bases. The CDR3 length is 13 residues. For the CDR3, the DNA is TGTGCCAGTAGCAGGACAGGGCCGGAGACCCAGTACTTC. Protein: CASSRTGPETQYF.

This chain links TRBV2 with TRBJ2-7; tentatively, D is TRBD2 (6 bases). Looked up from germline, CDR1 is SNHLY and CDR2 is FYNNEI. Trimming stripped 2 bases from V and 0 bases from J, with 11 bases between. The CDR3 runs to 15 residues. The CDR3 spells CASSELGGVSYEQYF. DNA of the CDR3: TGTGCCAGCAGTGAATTGGGCGGGGTCTCCTACGAGCAGTACTTC.

This chain joins TRBV10-3 and TRBJ2-7, with 7 positions matching TRBD2. Losses at the gene ends were 0 bases for V and 2 bases for J; bases not matched to a gene: 4. The germline V gene encodes CDR1 ENHRY and CDR2 SYGVKD. CDR3 length: 15 residues. The CDR3 coding sequence is TGTGCCATCAGTGAGTCGATTGGACTAGCCTACGAGCAGTACTTC. It encodes CAISESIGLAYEQYF.

V gene TRBV5-4 combines with J gene TRBJ1-2, with 10 bases that match TRBD1. Germline values: CDR1 SGHNT, CDR2 YYREEE (reference sequence). This CDR3 has 17 amino acids. V was pared by 3 bases and J by 4 bases, with 12 bases of the junction left unmatched. CDR3 in DNA: TGTGCCAGCAGCTACGGGGACAGGGGTTGGGAGAGCTATGGCTACACCTTC. It is translated as CASSYGDRGWESYGYTF.

J is TRBJ1-1 and V is TRBV5-1; D is uncertain. The CDR3 loop spans 12 amino acids. The V gene lost 3 bases and the J gene lost 5 bases, with 8 bases spanning the gap. Germline CDR1 reads SGHRS; CDR2 reads YFSETQ. CDR3 sequence: CASSSGTTEAFF. The DNA for the CDR3 is TGCGCCAGCAGCTCCGGTACGACTGAAGCTTTCTTT.

In nucleotides, the CDR3 is TGCGCCAGCAGCCTAGACAGGGGGCAGGGCACAGATACGCAGTATTTT. Encoded protein: CASSLDRGQGTDTQYF. The chain is built from TRBV5-1 and TRBJ2-3; 10 nucleotides line up with TRBD1. The CDR3 length is 16 residues. Germline lookup yields CDR1 SGHRS and CDR2 YFSETQ. The V segment lost 4 bases and the J segment 1 base; nucleotides outside the gene matches: 6.